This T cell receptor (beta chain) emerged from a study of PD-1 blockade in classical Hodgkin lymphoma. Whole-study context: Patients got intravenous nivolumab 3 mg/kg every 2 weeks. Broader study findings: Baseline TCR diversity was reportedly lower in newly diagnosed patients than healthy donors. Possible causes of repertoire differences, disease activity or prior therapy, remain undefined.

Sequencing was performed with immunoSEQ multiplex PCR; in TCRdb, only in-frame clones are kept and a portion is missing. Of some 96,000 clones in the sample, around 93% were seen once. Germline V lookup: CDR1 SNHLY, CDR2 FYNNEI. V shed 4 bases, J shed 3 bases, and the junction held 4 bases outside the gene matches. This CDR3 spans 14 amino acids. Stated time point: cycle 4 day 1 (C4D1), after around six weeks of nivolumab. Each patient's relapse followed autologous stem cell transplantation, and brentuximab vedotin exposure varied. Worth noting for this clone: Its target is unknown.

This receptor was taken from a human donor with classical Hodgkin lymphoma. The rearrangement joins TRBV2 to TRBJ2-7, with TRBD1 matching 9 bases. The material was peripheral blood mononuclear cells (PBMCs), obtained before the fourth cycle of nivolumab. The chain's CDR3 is CASSARTGVYEQYF. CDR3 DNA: TGTGCCAGCAGTGCCAGGACAGGGGTCTACGAGCAGTACTTC. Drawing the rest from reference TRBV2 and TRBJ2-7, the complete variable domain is EPEVTQTPSHQVTQMGQEVILRCVPISNHLYFYWYRQILGQKVEFLVSFYNNEISEKSEIFDDQFSVERPDGSNFTLKIRSTKLEDSAMYFCASSARTGVYEQYFGPGTRLTVT.